This T cell receptor beta chain was observed in a study of OX40 agonist ivuxolimab in advanced cancers. Context from the whole study: The costimulatory receptor OX40 (CD134) was targeted by ivuxolimab, a fully human IgG2 agonistic monoclonal antibody. Intravenous ivuxolimab was administered to patients every 2 weeks at six dose levels: 0.01, 0.1, 0.3, 1.5, 3 and 10 mg/kg. Of the roughly 50 dose-escalation patients, hepatocellular carcinoma was present in roughly 19, melanoma in approximately 15, renal cell carcinoma in 9 and head and neck cancer in 9. In the dose-escalation cohort, nearly 85% of patients were male, and the mean age was 60 years with a range of about 20 to 80. Patients were allowed to have had prior anti-PD-1, anti-PD-L1 or anti-CTLA-4 therapy, and 30% to 40% of the dose-escalation patients had been treated with checkpoint inhibitors. Partial responses were achieved by three dose-escalation patients, of whom one had hepatocellular carcinoma and two had cutaneous melanoma. The point of sequencing TCRbeta in the periphery was to test whether ivuxolimab changed TCR sequence diversity and drove clonal T-cell expansion. The paper reports the monotherapy dose-escalation portion (N of about 56 patients) of the phase I ivuxolimab trial.

The CDR3 spans 16 residues, from the cysteine through the phenylalanine. Left in the record is the CDR3 DNA by itself, 48 bases read in frame from the first base. Trimming at the junction amounts to 1 base on V and 1 base on J, and the germline ends lie 11 bases apart. According to the germline V gene, CDR1 reads SGHAT and CDR2 reads FQNNGV. For sequencing of the TCRbeta CDR3 region, genomic DNA was extracted from the sorted cells. TCRbeta CDR3 regions were sequenced using the immunoSEQ Assay. TCRdb retrieved this table from immuneACCESS and kept in-frame rearrangements only. Not all clones are present; in checked studies, unresolved V genes account for under half, and no reason is known for the remainder. Recorded for this sample are about 73,000 clones; approximately 90% of them occurred a single time. The ten largest clones capture roughly 0.5% of the sample. In the case of this clone: Its antigen has not been determined. No base quality information exists; no much larger clone differs at one position.

What the research found in general, with its limitations: In partial responders in the 0.1-3.0 mg/kg groups, normalized peripheral clonal expansion was found to be among the lowest, especially among CD8+ T cells. After ivuxolimab, CD8+ T cells had more expanded clones than CD4+ T cells on average. Which antigens the clonally expanded peripheral T cells were specific for was not determined. At doses of 0.1 to 3.0 mg/kg, clonal expansion of both CD4+ and CD8+ blood T cells was observed from baseline to week 6. Low levels of normalized T-cell clonal expansion were also shown by some nonresponding patients.

Patients with a history of autoimmune disease or receiving systemic immunosuppression were excluded from the trial. Peripheral blood for TCR sequencing was drawn from every dose cohort at baseline, at cycle 4 day 1 and at cycle 7 day 1. The samples were taken from a phase I, first-in-human, multicenter, open-label dose-escalation trial of ivuxolimab. Adults with locally advanced or metastatic melanoma, renal cell carcinoma, hepatocellular carcinoma or head and neck squamous cell carcinoma were enrolled in the trial. CD4+ and CD8+ T cells were sorted separately from peripheral blood before TCR sequencing.

This specimen consisted of CD4+ or CD8+ T cells sorted from blood, obtained in a trial of the OX40 agonist ivuxolimab. The chain is assembled from TRBV11-2 and TRBJ2-1, with the D segment identity uncertain. The TCR originated in an adult with an advanced solid tumor such as melanoma, head and neck, liver or kidney cancer. The DNA reads as follows: TGTGCCAGCAGCTTAGGAGCGCGGATGTCCTACAATGAGCAGTTCTTC. Translated, this is CASSLGARMSYNEQFF.